Sequencing of this T cell receptor (beta chain) was carried out in a study of T cells in Graves' hyperthyroidism and ophthalmopathy (dated by TCRdb to between 2018 and 2021). With respect to the entire study: Peripheral blood was collected at initial diagnosis, before any treatment. After sampling, hyperthyroidism patients received methimazole starting at 30 mg daily, and ophthalmopathy patients received high-dose intravenous methylprednisolone. To identify distinguishing TCR V-J signatures, a discovery cohort of around 100 patients was used, comprising some 43 with Graves' ophthalmopathy and approximately 57 with stable Graves' hyperthyroidism. In more than 5 Graves' hyperthyroidism patients, the study also compared T-cell repertoires from thyroid tissue with T-cell repertoires from blood. According to the paper, TCR Vbeta CDR3 sequencing was carried out on more than 120 peripheral blood samples, which came from around 43 ophthalmopathy, under 80 hyperthyroidism and about 17 progressor patients. Whether ophthalmopathy could be predicted prospectively was tested in an independent validation cohort made up of about 18 hyperthyroidism patients plus 17 patients who later progressed to ophthalmopathy. The roughly 100 discovery patients were randomly divided into training and test sets at a 7:3 ratio.

V gives up 1 base and J gives up 2 bases, and the segment between their germline ends measures 18 bases. Its CDR3 holds 16 amino acids, cysteine through phenylalanine. Just the 48-base CDR3 DNA is kept, in frame starting at base 1. CDR1 and CDR2 (DFQATT, SNEGSKA) derive from the germline V gene (reference sequence). With respect to this clonotype: This clone's antigen is unknown. Base qualities are not at hand, and no much larger clone is one base apart.

The hyperthyroidism patients were between 18 and 65 years old and newly diagnosed, with a disease duration of less than 2 months. Patients with uncontrolled infections, other autoimmune diseases, pregnancy or lactation were excluded. Diagnoses were based on clinical symptoms, serum thyroxine and TRAb, thyroid ultrasound and orbital computed tomography. Blood from progressor patients was drawn when they were first diagnosed with hyperthyroidism, before any ophthalmopathy symptoms appeared. PBMCs were isolated from around 10 ml of fresh peripheral blood by Ficoll-Paque density gradient centrifugation. Patients classed as progressors first received a Graves' hyperthyroidism diagnosis and then went on to develop ophthalmopathy during follow-up. Total RNA was extracted using Trizol reagent, and RNA quality was assessed on an Agilent 2100 Bioanalyzer. The TCR beta CDR3 regions were amplified from RNA transcripts. For the first round of RT-PCR on the TCR CDR3, the HTBI primer set was used together with the Qiagen OneStep RT-PCR kit. A second multiplex PCR round built the libraries, followed by size selection and purification. The libraries were sequenced on an Illumina HiSeq2000 using paired-end 100 bp reads. The authors' analysis ran thus. Raw data were processed with SOAPnuke, discarding reads with adapters, uncalled bases, mean Phred below 15, or no exact constant-primer or identifier match. COPE v1.2.5 was used to merge high-quality paired reads, and clonotypes were defined as unique nucleotide sequences. Clonotypes were aligned to IMGT TRBV, TRBD and TRBJ reference segments using MiTCR v1.1. Analysis was restricted to V-J combinations with a frequency above 0.0001, which covered roughly 99% of repertoires. The TCS score was defined as the ratio of F50 (clonal expansion) to E x V (chaos), calculated using BLOSUM62-based TCRdist between CDR3 peptides within each V-J. Welch's t-statistics and random forest reduced approximately 520 V-J features to roughly 13, which were used in a naive Bayes classifier (R e1071). TCRdb reprocessed the public reads (quality trimming at Q25 with fastp, clone calling with MiXCR) and kept in-frame beta chains. CDR3 protein sequences are deduplicated, and each keeps its most common genes and DNA. It is TCRdb's table, rather than the study itself, that gives the V and J calls and clone size. The sample data list 250,000 to 300,000 distinct CDR3 sequences, and approximately 12% of these were observed just once. The ten most abundant clones make up 7% to 8.5% of the sample.

What the research found in general, with its limitations: Ophthalmopathy was separated from stable hyperthyroidism by a 13 V-J signature model, with around 90% sensitivity and roughly 81% specificity obtained in cross-validation and 80%/75% obtained in testing. In validation, progression to ophthalmopathy was predicted by the model with approximately 67% sensitivity and just over 72% specificity, a median of around 5.9 months before onset. Most expanded thyroid clonotypes (frequency above 0.001) were also detected in blood, suggesting blood repertoires may reflect thyroid immune responses. No statistical method was used to set the sample size in advance, and investigators knew the group allocation.

The chain joins TRBV20-1 to TRBJ2-7; the D segment may tentatively be TRBD1 or TRBD2, each giving 6 matched bases. The sequence derives from a woman aged 30 to 39 with Graves' hyperthyroidism that later progressed to Graves' ophthalmopathy. Input material: blood. In nucleotides, the sequence is TGCAGTGCTAGAGTTCCCGGGGGCGAGGCAGCCTACGAGCAGTACTTC. Its translation reads: CSARVPGGEAAYEQYF.